This paragraph reports one T cell receptor beta chain. Antigen: not known. CDR1 MDHEN and CDR2 SYDVKM come from the germline V gene. Trimming removed 4 bases from V and 1 base from J; junction bases left unmatched: 6. The CDR3 spans 16 residues. This sample stems from a study of T cell responses to AZD1222 COVID-19 vaccine. Study-level findings and limits: The study identified only six AZD1222 recipients as seropositive at baseline. There were mostly white British donors and more females than males, and clonal diversity was possibly underestimated.

The protocol was immunoSEQ multiplex PCR, while the TCRdb copy is restricted to in-frame clones and leaves out a portion. The repertoire holds about 210,000 clones, with around 94% as singletons. The specimen was peripheral blood, collected 28 days after the second dose of the MenACWY control vaccine. The chain joins TRBV28 to TRBJ2-1; 8 bases are shared with TRBD2. The source of this sequence is an adult who received the MenACWY meningococcal vaccine as a control. CDR3 region: CASSSKLAGSYNEQFF. The CDR3 DNA reads as TGTGCCAGCAGTTCAAAGCTAGCGGGTTCCTACAATGAGCAGTTCTTC.